This T cell receptor (beta chain) was profiled in a study of response to subunit inactivated influenza vaccine. Findings and limits, study-wide: Each seasonal influenza vaccination recruits few new T cells, the authors suggested.

This clonotype was recorded many times. Its antigen is not known. Trimming took 8 bases from V and 0 from J, leaving 16 bases between them. CDR3 length: 15 amino acids. CDR1 is SGHVS, CDR2 FQNEAQ, per germline. TCRdb re-called the RT-PCR reads with MiXCR, one entry per CDR3 protein. The table includes hundreds of thousands of distinct CDR3 sequences, around a sixth detected once. The receptor comes from a man aged 50-60 years who received an inactivated influenza vaccine. The chain joins TRBV7-8 to TRBJ2-5, with D possibly matching TRBD1 (5 bases). The material was PBMCs from blood, obtained 11 to 12 days after vaccination. The CDR3 DNA is TGTGCCAGCGGCCAGGACCGACAGAACCAAGAGACCCAGTACTTC. It is translated as CASGQDRQNQETQYF. Variable domain in full (rest from reference TRBV7-8 and TRBJ2-5): GAGVSQSPRYKVAKRGQDVALRCDPISGHVSLFWYQQALGQGPEFLTYFQNEAQLDKSGLPSDRFFAERPEGSVSTLKIQRTQQEDSAVYLCASGQDRQNQETQYFGPGTRLLVL.